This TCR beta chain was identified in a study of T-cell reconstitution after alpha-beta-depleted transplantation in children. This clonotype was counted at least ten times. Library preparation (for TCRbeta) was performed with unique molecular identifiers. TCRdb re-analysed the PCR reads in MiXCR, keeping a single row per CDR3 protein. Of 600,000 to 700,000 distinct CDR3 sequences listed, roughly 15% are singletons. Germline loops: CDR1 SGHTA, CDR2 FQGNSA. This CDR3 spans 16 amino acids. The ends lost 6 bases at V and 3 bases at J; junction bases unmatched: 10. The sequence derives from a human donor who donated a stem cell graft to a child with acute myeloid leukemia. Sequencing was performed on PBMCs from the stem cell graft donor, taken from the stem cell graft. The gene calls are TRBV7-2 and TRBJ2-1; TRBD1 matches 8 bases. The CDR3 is CASRRSRGQYYNEQFF. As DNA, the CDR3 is TGTGCCAGCAGACGGTCCAGGGGGCAGTACTACAATGAGCAGTTCTTC. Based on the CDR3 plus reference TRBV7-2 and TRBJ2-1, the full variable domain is GAGVSQSPSNKVTEKGKDVELRCDPISGHTALYWYRQSLGQGLEFLIYFQGNSAPDKSGLPSDRFSAERTGGSVSTLTIQRTQQEDSAVYLCASRRSRGQYYNEQFFGPGTRLTVL.